Listed here are 17 T cell receptor beta chains from one sample, sequenced in a study of monozygotic twins with inflammatory bowel disease. From its re-call of the 5' RACE reads, TCRdb lists each CDR3 protein once, without DNA. Its table lists around 150,000 distinct CDR3 sequences. Sequenced: blood. Source of these receptors: a human donor with ulcerative colitis or Crohn's disease, or a healthy co-twin of an affected twin (not recorded which).

This CDR3 is CASSERNEQYF. J is TRBJ2-7 and V is TRBV2. The CDR3 length is 11 residues. In germline, CDR1 is SNHLY, CDR2 FYNNEI.

The V and J genes are TRBV27 and TRBJ2-7; TCRdb names TRBD1, which stays unverified in the absence of DNA. In germline, CDR1 is MNHEY, CDR2 SMNVEV (reference sequence). This CDR3 contains 13 residues. CDR3 amino acids: CASRDSTRAEQYF.

The rearrangement links TRBV20-1 to TRBJ2-1; TCRdb gives TRBD1 as the D gene, but with no DNA this cannot be confirmed. The germline gives CDR1 DFQATT, CDR2 SNEGSKA (reference sequence). CDR3 length: 13 amino acids. CDR3: CSAAGRMYNEQFF.

The chain couples TRBV20-1 to TRBJ2-1; the D call from TCRdb, TRBD2, cannot be confirmed without DNA. Germline loops: CDR1 DFQATT, CDR2 SNEGSKA (reference sequence). This CDR3 contains 16 residues. This CDR3 is CSASQRLAGAGNEQFF.

The chain has TRBV29-1 and TRBJ2-4; absent DNA, TCRdb's TRBD1 call cannot be checked. The CDR3 spans 15 residues. From germline, CDR1 is SQVTM and CDR2 ANQGSEA. The CDR3 loop reads CSVEMRRPAKNIQYF.

The chain carries TRBV5-1 and TRBJ2-4; the D gene TCRdb calls, TRBD1, cannot be checked with no DNA. The CDR3 contains 14 residues. Germline lookup yields CDR1 SGHRS and CDR2 YFSETQ. The CDR3 loop is CASSLAGQGNIQYF.

CDR3 residues: CASSQDGTGSRSLLLEQYF. The rearrangement links TRBV14 to TRBJ2-7; TCRdb lists TRBD1, though no DNA is available to test this call. The CDR3 has 19 residues. Germline assignment: CDR1 SGHDN and CDR2 FVKESK.

V and J are TRBV7-2 and TRBJ1-5. The germline V gene has CDR1 SGHTA and CDR2 FQGNSA. The CDR3 runs 13 residues. The chain's CDR3 is CASSFWGNQPQHF.

This chain connects TRBV7-9 to TRBJ2-3; absent DNA, TCRdb's TRBD1 call cannot be checked. CDR3 length equals 15 residues. Germline CDR1 reads SEHNR; CDR2 reads FQNEAQ (reference sequence). The CDR3 region is CASSSRTGGTDTQYF.

The J gene is TRBJ1-6, the V gene TRBV27; with no DNA, the TCRdb D assignment of TRBD1 cannot be verified. The CDR3 consists of 16 residues. The germline V gene encodes CDR1 MNHEY and CDR2 SMNVEV (reference sequence). CDR3 in amino acids: CASSLIGTGGRSPLHF.

V and J are TRBV18 and TRBJ2-2; TCRdb's assignment of TRBD1 cannot be checked, as there is no DNA. CDR1 is KGHSH and CDR2 is LQKENI in the germline V gene. The CDR3 has 16 amino acids. CDR3 residues: CASPSGTGLRTGELFF.

The chain links TRBV19 to TRBJ1-5; the D call from TCRdb, TRBD1, cannot be confirmed without DNA. Per germline, CDR1 LNHDA and CDR2 SQIVND (reference sequence). This CDR3 contains 14 residues. The CDR3 sequence is CASSMTGDNQPQHF.

The chain recombines TRBV30 with TRBJ2-7; TCRdb picks TRBD2, but there is no DNA to check that call. Germline CDR1 and CDR2: GTSNPN and SVGIG (reference sequence). The CDR3 contains 13 residues. This CDR3 is CAWSGTSVNEQYF.

The chain uses TRBV10-1 and TRBJ2-2; TCRdb's D gene call, TRBD1, goes unchecked for lack of DNA. Germline V CDR1 and CDR2: WNHNN, SYGVQD (reference sequence). The CDR3 sequence is 15 residues long. The CDR3 sequence is CASSEDYPGTGELFF.

The rearrangement joins TRBV14 to TRBJ1-6; TCRdb names TRBD1, which stays unverified in the absence of DNA. The CDR3 runs 15 residues. Germline CDR1 reads SGHDN; CDR2 reads FVKESK. CDR3: CASSQNTQGNSPLHF. Variable domain in full (rest from reference TRBV14 and TRBJ1-6): EAGVTQFPSHSVIEKGQTVTLRCDPISGHDNLYWYRRVMGKEIKFLLHFVKESKQDESGMPNNRFLAERTGGTYSTLKVQPAELEDSGVYFCASSQNTQGNSPLHFGNGTRLTVT.

V and J are TRBV20-1 and TRBJ2-5; the TCRdb call, TRBD2, lacks DNA for checking. The germline CDR1 and CDR2 sequences are DFQATT and SNEGSKA (reference sequence). This CDR3 is 16 amino acids long. This chain's CDR3 is CSARDYLAGLQETQYF.

J is TRBJ2-1 and V is TRBV28. CDR3 size: 11 residues. The germline V gene has CDR1 MDHEN and CDR2 SYDVKM. Here the CDR3 reads CASRRYNEQFF.